This T cell receptor beta chain originates from a study of blood T cell repertoires in COVID-19. Seattle cases were enrolled at active infection and followed longitudinally. Profiled with immunoSEQ multiplex PCR; TCRdb holds only in-frame clones, not every one. The sample lists fewer than 200,000 clones, around four fifths seen once, with 7.5% to 10% in the top ten. The specimen sequenced was peripheral blood. The receptor comes from a woman older than 75 with COVID-19, enrolled during active disease.

DNA for the CDR3: TGCGCCAGCAGCTCCTCGGGGGGGCACACAGATACGCAGTATTTT. Protein sequence: CASSSSGGHTDTQYF. This chain uses TRBV5-1 with TRBJ2-3, with 8 positions matching TRBD2. This CDR3 region has 15 residues. Germline CDR1 is SGHRS and CDR2 is YFSETQ. The V segment lost 3 bases and the J segment 2 bases; nucleotides outside the gene matches: 5.